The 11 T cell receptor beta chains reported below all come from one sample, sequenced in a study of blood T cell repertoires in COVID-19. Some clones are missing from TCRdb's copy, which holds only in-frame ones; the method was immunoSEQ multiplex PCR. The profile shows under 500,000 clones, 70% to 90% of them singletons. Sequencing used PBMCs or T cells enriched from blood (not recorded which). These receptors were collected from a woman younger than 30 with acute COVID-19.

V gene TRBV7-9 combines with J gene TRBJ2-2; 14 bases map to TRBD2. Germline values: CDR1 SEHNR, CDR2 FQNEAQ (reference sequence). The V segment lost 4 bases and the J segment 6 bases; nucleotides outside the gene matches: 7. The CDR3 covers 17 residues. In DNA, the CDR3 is TGTGCCAGCAGCTGGACTAGCGGGAGGTTTGACCCCGGGGAGCTGTTTTTT. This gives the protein CASSWTSGRFDPGELFF.

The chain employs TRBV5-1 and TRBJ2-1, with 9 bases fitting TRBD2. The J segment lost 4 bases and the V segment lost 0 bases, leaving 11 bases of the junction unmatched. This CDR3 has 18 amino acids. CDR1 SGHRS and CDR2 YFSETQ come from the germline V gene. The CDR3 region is CASSLAGAGGLVYNEQFF. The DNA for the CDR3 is TGCGCCAGCAGCTTGGCTGGGGCGGGGGGGCTGGTTTACAATGAGCAGTTCTTC.

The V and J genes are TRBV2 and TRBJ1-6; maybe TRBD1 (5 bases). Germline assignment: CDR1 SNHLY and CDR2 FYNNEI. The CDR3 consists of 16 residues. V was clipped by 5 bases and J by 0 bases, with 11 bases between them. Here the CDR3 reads CASSYHRSSYNSPLHF. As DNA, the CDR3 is TGTGCCAGCAGTTATCACAGGAGCTCCTATAATTCACCCCTCCACTTT.

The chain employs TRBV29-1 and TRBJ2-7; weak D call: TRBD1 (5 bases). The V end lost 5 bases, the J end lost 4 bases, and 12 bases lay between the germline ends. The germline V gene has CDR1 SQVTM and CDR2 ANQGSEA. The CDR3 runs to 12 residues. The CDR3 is CSVIDSLYEQYF. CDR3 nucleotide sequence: TGCAGCGTTATTGACAGTTTATACGAGCAGTACTTC.

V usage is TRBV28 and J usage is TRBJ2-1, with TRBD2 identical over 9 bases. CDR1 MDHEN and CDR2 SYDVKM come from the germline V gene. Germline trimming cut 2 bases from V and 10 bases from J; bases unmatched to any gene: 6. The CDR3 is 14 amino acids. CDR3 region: CASSLGGRALEQFF. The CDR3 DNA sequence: TGTGCCAGCAGTTTAGGCGGGAGGGCTTTAGAGCAGTTCTTC.

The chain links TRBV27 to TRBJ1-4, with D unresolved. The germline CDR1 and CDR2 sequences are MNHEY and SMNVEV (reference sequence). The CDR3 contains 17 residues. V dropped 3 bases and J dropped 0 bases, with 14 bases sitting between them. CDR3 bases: TGTGCCAGCAGTTTGTACAGACAAACCTCAACTAATGAAAAACTGTTTTTT. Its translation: CASSLYRQTSTNEKLFF.

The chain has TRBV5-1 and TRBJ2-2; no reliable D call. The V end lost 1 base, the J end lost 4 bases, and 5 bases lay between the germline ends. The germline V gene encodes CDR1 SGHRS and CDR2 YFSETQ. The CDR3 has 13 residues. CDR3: CASSLFVTGELFF. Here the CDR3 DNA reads TGCGCCAGCAGCTTGTTCGTCACCGGGGAGCTGTTTTTT.

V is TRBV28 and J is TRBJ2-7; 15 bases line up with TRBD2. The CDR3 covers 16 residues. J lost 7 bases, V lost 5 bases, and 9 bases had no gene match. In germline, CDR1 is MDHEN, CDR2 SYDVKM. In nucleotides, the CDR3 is TGTGCCAGCAGTCCACCAGGACTAGCGGGGGGGGGAGAGCAGTACTTC. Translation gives CASSPPGLAGGGEQYF.

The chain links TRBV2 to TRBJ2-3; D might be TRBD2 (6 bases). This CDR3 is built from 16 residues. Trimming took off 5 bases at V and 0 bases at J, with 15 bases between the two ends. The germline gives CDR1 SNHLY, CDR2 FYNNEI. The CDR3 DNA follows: TGTGCCAGCAGTAAACTCGGCGGGACCAGCACAGATACGCAGTATTTT. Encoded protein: CASSKLGGTSTDTQYF.

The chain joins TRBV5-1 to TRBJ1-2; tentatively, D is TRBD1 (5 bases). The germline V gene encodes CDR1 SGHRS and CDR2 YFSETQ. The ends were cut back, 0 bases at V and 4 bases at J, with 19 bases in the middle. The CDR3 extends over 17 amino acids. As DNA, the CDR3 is TGCGCCAGCAGCTTGGTAAAGGCAGGGCCCTGGCCCTATGGCTACACCTTC. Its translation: CASSLVKAGPWPYGYTF. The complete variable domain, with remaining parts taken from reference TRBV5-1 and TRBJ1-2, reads KAGVTQTPRYLIKTRGQQVTLSCSPISGHRSVSWYQQTPGQGLQFLFEYFSETQRNKGNFPGRFSGRQFSNSRSEMNVSTLELGDSALYLCASSLVKAGPWPYGYTFGSGTRLTVV.

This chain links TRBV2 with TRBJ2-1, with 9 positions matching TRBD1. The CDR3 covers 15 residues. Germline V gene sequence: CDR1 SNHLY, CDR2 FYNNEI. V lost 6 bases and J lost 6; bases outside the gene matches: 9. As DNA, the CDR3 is TGTGCCAGCAGGTTGGGACAGGGATTGTCCAATGAGCAGTTCTTC. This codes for CASRLGQGLSNEQFF.